This T cell receptor (beta chain) was profiled in a study of blood T cell repertoires in COVID-19. Measured with immunoSEQ multiplex PCR; TCRdb has only the in-frame clones, and not every one. There are around 230,000 clones in the sample; around 78% occur only once, and 2% to 3% lies in the top ten. The V end was cut by 3 bases, the J end by 4 bases, with 2 bases between. CDR1 and CDR2 (germline): SGHTS, YDEGEE. CDR3 length: 12 amino acids. The chain recombines TRBV5-8 with TRBJ2-6; D is undetermined. The sample consisted of peripheral blood. This receptor was identified in a woman between 65 and 79 years old with active or convalescent COVID-19. The CDR3 coding sequence is TGTGCCAGCAGCTCAGGGGCCAACGTCCTGACTTTC. Protein: CASSSGANVLTF.